Each of the 25 T cell receptor beta chains below was sequenced from the same sample in a study of control samples from healthy donors and cancer patients. Libraries were prepared by immunoSEQ multiplex PCR; TCRdb keeps only in-frame clonotypes and omits some of them. The sample has over 120,000 clones; roughly 94% are singletons. Sequenced: PBMCs. All receptors come from a man aged 60 to 75 with colorectal cancer.

Written as DNA, the CDR3 is TGCGCCAGCAGCCCGGACAGTTTTGGTCGGGGAAAACTGTTTTTT. Translated: CASSPDSFGRGKLFF. The chain joins TRBV5-1 to TRBJ1-4; a weak D match, TRBD1 (6 bases). The CDR3 is made up of 15 amino acids. The V end was cut by 4 bases, the J end by 10 bases, with 20 bases between. Germline assignment: CDR1 SGHRS and CDR2 YFSETQ.

This chain links TRBV6-5 with TRBJ1-6; D is ambiguous. CDR1 and CDR2 (germline): MNHEY, SVGAGI. Deletions cut 6 bases from V and 3 bases from J, with 12 bases between. The CDR3 covers 15 residues. The CDR3: CASRTPTNYNSPLHF. CDR3 sequence (DNA): TGTGCCAGCAGGACACCAACCAACTATAATTCACCCCTCCACTTT.

This chain joins TRBV4-1 and TRBJ2-1; a possible D gene is TRBD2 (5 bases). With 0 bases removed from V and 2 bases from J, the gap between germline ends came to 14 bases. The CDR3 runs to 17 residues. CDR1 and CDR2 (germline): MGHRA, YSYEKL. The CDR3 nucleotides are TGCGCCAGCAGCCAAGAAGGAGGTACCCCTGCCTACAATGAGCAGTTCTTC. This codes for CASSQEGGTPAYNEQFF.

The V call is TRBV5-6, the J call TRBJ2-7, with D possibly being TRBD2 (5 bases). The CDR3 has 14 amino acids. Per germline, CDR1 SGHDT and CDR2 YYEEEE. Trimming left V 4 bases short and J 0 bases short, with 11 bases between. The CDR3 here is CASSLPRGSYEQYF. In nucleotides, the CDR3 is TGTGCCAGCAGCCTCCCCCGGGGCTCCTACGAGCAGTACTTC.

V usage is TRBV2 and J usage is TRBJ2-5; maybe TRBD1 (5 bases). V was trimmed by 4 bases and J by 2 bases, leaving 8 bases between them. CDR3 length equals 13 residues. Germline V gene lookup returns CDR1 SNHLY and CDR2 FYNNEI. The DNA for the CDR3 is TGTGCCAGCAGTGGTCCAGGGCAAGAGACCCAGTACTTC. Translation gives CASSGPGQETQYF.

The J gene is TRBJ1-2, the V gene TRBV18; 10 bases are a match to TRBD1. This CDR3 has 14 amino acids. Trimming removed 5 bases from V and 3 bases from J; junction bases left unmatched: 3. CDR1 and CDR2 from the germline V gene are KGHSH and LQKENI. DNA for the CDR3: TGTGCCAGCTCAGCCGGGACAGGGGACTATGGCTACACCTTC. It codes for CASSAGTGDYGYTF.

This chain uses TRBV2 with TRBJ1-2, with a weak D call TRBD1 (5 bases). V gave up 4 bases and J gave up 7 bases, with 19 bases separating them. The CDR3 extends over 15 amino acids. Germline V gene data show CDR1 as SNHLY and CDR2 as FYNNEI. The chain's CDR3 is CASSGEDGGTGGYTF. The CDR3 DNA reads TGTGCCAGCAGTGGGGAGGACGGAGGGACGGGTGGCTACACCTTC.

This sequence joins TRBV19 and TRBJ1-5; no firm D call. The CDR3 is 12 amino acids. Germline-derived CDR1 and CDR2 are LNHDA and SQIVND (reference sequence). Deletions cut 3 bases from V and 4 bases from J, with 4 bases between. CDR3 DNA: TGTGCCAGTAGTATCGTTAATCAGCCCCAGCATTTT. It is translated as CASSIVNQPQHF.

The chain has TRBV10-3 and TRBJ1-1; TRBD1 is a possible D gene (6 bases). Germline lookup yields CDR1 ENHRY and CDR2 SYGVKD. Trimming removed 10 bases from V and 3 bases from J, with 15 bases in between. The CDR3 is 13 residues long. CDR3 sequence: CATAGVGDTEAFF. CDR3 coding DNA: TGTGCCACCGCAGGGGTCGGGGACACTGAAGCTTTCTTT.

This sequence joins TRBV19 and TRBJ1-3; tentatively, D is TRBD1 (6 bases). V lost 7 bases, J lost 0 bases, and 13 bases lay in between. This CDR3 spans 15 amino acids. Germline loops: CDR1 LNHDA, CDR2 SQIVND (reference sequence). CDR3 in DNA: TGTGCCAGTACCAACAGGGTTAGCTCTGGAAACACCATATATTTT. It is translated as CASTNRVSSGNTIYF. The full variable domain, completed using reference TRBV19 and TRBJ1-3, is DGGITQSPKYLFRKEGQNVTLSCEQNLNHDAMYWYRQDPGQGLRLIYYSQIVNDFQKGDIAEGYSVSREKKESFPLTVTSAQKNPTAFYLCASTNRVSSGNTIYFGEGSWLTVV.

This clone was picked up one time. The chain recombines TRBV6-2 or TRBV6-3 with TRBJ1-2, with D perhaps matching TRBD1 (6 bases). Germline V gene data show CDR1 as MNHEY and CDR2 as SVGEGT. The CDR3 contains 13 residues. Trimming removed 4 bases from V and 4 bases from J, with 10 bases in between. The CDR3 loop reads CASSSRDIYGYTF. The CDR3 DNA follows: TGTGCCAGCAGTTCCCGGGACATCTATGGCTACACCTTC.

This rearrangement joins TRBV19 to TRBJ2-7; tentative D call: TRBD1 (6 bases). The CDR3 contains 12 residues. Germline V gene data show CDR1 as LNHDA and CDR2 as SQIVND (reference sequence). V dropped 5 bases and J dropped 4 bases, with 9 bases sitting between them. CDR3 in amino acids: CASSPQGYEQYF. The CDR3 DNA reads TGTGCCAGTAGTCCACAGGGATACGAGCAGTACTTC.

V gene TRBV5-1 combines with J gene TRBJ1-2; D ambiguous. The CDR3 has 13 amino acids. Between the trimmed V and J ends, which lost 1 base and 6 bases, there was a span of 10 bases. Germline CDR1 is SGHRS and CDR2 is YFSETQ. DNA of the CDR3: TGCGCCAGCAGCTTGAAGGCCGGGGATGGCTACACCTTC. Encoded protein: CASSLKAGDGYTF.

V and J are TRBV19 and TRBJ1-4, with D possibly TRBD1 on 5 matching bases. CDR3 length: 14 residues. The V gene lost 2 bases and the J gene lost 9 bases, with 13 bases spanning the gap. The germline gives CDR1 LNHDA, CDR2 SQIVND (reference sequence). CDR3 DNA: TGTGCCAGTAGTATACCAGGGAAGGAGCAAAAACTGTTTTTT. Protein: CASSIPGKEQKLFF.

The chain joins TRBV7-6 to TRBJ2-1; D is unresolved. The germline V gene has CDR1 SGHVS and CDR2 FNYEAQ. Deletions cut 3 bases from V and 0 bases from J, with 12 bases between. CDR3 length: 16 amino acids. CDR3: CASSFAVRGSYNEQFF. The CDR3 DNA reads TGTGCCAGCAGCTTCGCGGTGCGCGGCTCCTACAATGAGCAGTTCTTC.

The chain uses TRBV5-6 and TRBJ1-1; 12 bases map to TRBD1. V trimming: 4 bases; J trimming: 4 bases; junction bases outside the gene matches: 8. The CDR3 covers 16 residues. Germline assignment: CDR1 SGHDT and CDR2 YYEEEE. CDR3 in DNA: TGTGCCAGCAGCGAACGGGACAGGGGGCTTGGCACTGAAGCTTTCTTT. It yields the protein CASSERDRGLGTEAFF.

The rearrangement joins TRBV6-4 to TRBJ1-2; a possible D gene is TRBD1 (5 bases). CDR1 and CDR2 (germline): MRHNA, SNTAGT. The CDR3 consists of 12 residues. V dropped 6 bases and J dropped 4 bases, with 9 bases sitting between them. The CDR3 DNA sequence: TGTGCCAGCAGCGACAGAGGCTATGGCTACACCTTC. This translates into CASSDRGYGYTF.

The V call is TRBV25-1, the J call TRBJ1-6; 7 positions match TRBD1. This CDR3 contains 13 residues. Losses at the gene ends were 8 bases for V and 7 bases for J; bases not matched to a gene: 5. In germline, CDR1 is MGHDK, CDR2 SYGVNS. The CDR3 sequence: CASLGQQNSPLHF. DNA of the CDR3: TGTGCCAGCTTGGGACAGCAAAATTCACCCCTCCACTTT.

The CDR3 nucleotides read TGTGCCAGCAGTCCGAGCTTTGCAGGGAACACTGAAGCTTTCTTT. It is translated as CASSPSFAGNTEAFF. The rearrangement joins TRBV2 to TRBJ1-1, with D unclear. The germline gives CDR1 SNHLY, CDR2 FYNNEI. Trimming pared 5 bases from V and 1 base from J, leaving 14 bases between. The CDR3 runs 15 residues.

This rearrangement joins TRBV18 to TRBJ2-7, with 8 bases identical to TRBD2. Germline V gene lookup returns CDR1 KGHSH and CDR2 LQKENI. J gave up 4 bases and V 3 bases, and 5 bases lay outside the gene matches. This CDR3 has 14 amino acids. The CDR3 loop is CASSPISGVYEQYF. CDR3 DNA sequence: TGTGCCAGCTCACCTATTAGCGGGGTATACGAGCAGTACTTC.

This clone was observed a handful of times. This chain links TRBV19 with TRBJ1-5; possible D gene TRBD1, 5 bases. CDR1 and CDR2 (germline): LNHDA, SQIVND (reference sequence). CDR3 length equals 13 residues. The V end was cut by 4 bases, the J end by 7 bases, with 11 bases between. CDR3 protein: CASSNRLTQPQHF. The CDR3 region has the DNA TGTGCCAGTAGTAACAGGCTGACGCAGCCCCAGCATTTT.

The chain joins TRBV29-1 to TRBJ2-5; D uncertain. Germline V CDR1 and CDR2: SQVTM, ANQGSEA. V gave up 6 bases and J gave up 0 bases, with 14 bases separating them. This CDR3 comprises 14 residues. The CDR3, as DNA: TGCAGCGTCCCTTCATCGCAGAACCAAGAGACCCAGTACTTC. Translated: CSVPSSQNQETQYF.

The chain combines TRBV18 with TRBJ1-6; D is ambiguous. Trimming cost V 6 bases and J 7 bases, with 10 bases left between them. Per germline, CDR1 KGHSH and CDR2 LQKENI. The CDR3 spans 13 residues. The CDR3 DNA sequence: TGTGCCAGCTCGGAGGGCGAAAATTCACCCCTCCACTTT. Its protein is CASSEGENSPLHF. The full variable domain, completed using reference TRBV18 and TRBJ1-6, is NAGVMQNPRHLVRRRGQEARLRCSPMKGHSHVYWYRQLPEEGLKFMVYLQKENIIDESGMPKERFSAEFPKEGPSILRIQQVVRGDSAAYFCASSEGENSPLHFGNGTRLTVT.

This clone was picked up one time. J is TRBJ1-2 and V is TRBV10-3, with D hard to call. The V and J ends lost 4 bases and 8 bases respectively, with 14 bases between them. The CDR3 has 13 amino acids. CDR1 ENHRY and CDR2 SYGVKD come from the germline V gene. The CDR3 sequence is CAISVNSAEGYTF. The CDR3 DNA sequence: TGTGCCATCAGTGTCAACAGCGCGGAGGGCTACACCTTC.

V usage is TRBV10-3 and J usage is TRBJ2-1; tentatively, D is TRBD2 (6 bases). This CDR3 is built from 15 residues. Germline V CDR1 and CDR2: ENHRY, SYGVKD. Between the trimmed V and J ends, which lost 4 bases and 8 bases, there was a span of 18 bases. The CDR3 coding sequence is TGTGCCATCAGTGTTAATGCGGGGCCGGACGATGAGCAGTTCTTC. This translates into CAISVNAGPDDEQFF.